Described below is a single T cell receptor beta chain sequence and its context. Its target is not known. The method was immunoSEQ multiplex PCR; TCRdb's version includes in-frame clones alone and lacks a portion of them. The data show tens of thousands of clones, approximately 72% seen once. The sample is drawn from a study of PD-L1 blockade in urothelial cancer. Study background: Male patients with bladder-origin urothelial cancer numbered twenty-five of 29. From 0 to 3 prior chemotherapy regimens had been given to the patients.

Points from the study as a whole: Those with durable benefit had larger increases in tumor-associated blood clones at 3 weeks.

This CDR3 is 13 amino acids long. The V end lost 2 bases, the J end lost 5 bases, and 8 bases lay between the germline ends. In germline, CDR1 is SGHVS, CDR2 FQNEAQ. Time point noted: pretreatment peripheral blood. Patient disease was locally advanced or metastatic urothelial carcinoma. The origin of this receptor is a man between 65 and 85 years old with urothelial cancer. Sequencing was performed on PBMCs, taken around atezolizumab (anti-PD-L1) treatment. The V gene is TRBV7-8, the J gene TRBJ2-3; tentative D call: TRBD1 (6 bases). The chain's CDR3 is CASSLTGRDTQYF. In DNA, the CDR3 is TGTGCCAGCAGCTTAACAGGGAGAGATACGCAGTATTTT.